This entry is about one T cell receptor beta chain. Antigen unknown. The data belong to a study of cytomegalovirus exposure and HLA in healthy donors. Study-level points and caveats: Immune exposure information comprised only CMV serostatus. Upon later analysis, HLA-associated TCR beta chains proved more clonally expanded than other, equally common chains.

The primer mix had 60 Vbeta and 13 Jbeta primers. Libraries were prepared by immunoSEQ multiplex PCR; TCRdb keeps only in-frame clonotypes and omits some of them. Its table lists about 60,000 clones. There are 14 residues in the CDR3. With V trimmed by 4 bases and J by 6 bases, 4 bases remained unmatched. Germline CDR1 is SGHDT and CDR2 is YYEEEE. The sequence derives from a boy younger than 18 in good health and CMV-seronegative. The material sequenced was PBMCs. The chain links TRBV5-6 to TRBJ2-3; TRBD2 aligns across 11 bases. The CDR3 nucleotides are TGTGCCAGCAGCAGGGGGACTAGCGGTGATACGCAGTATTTT. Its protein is CASSRGTSGDTQYF.